A single sample is the source of the 24 T cell receptor beta chains below, sequenced in a study of control samples from healthy donors and cancer patients. TCRdb's table, derived via immunoSEQ multiplex PCR, lists solely in-frame clones and lacks some. Altogether about 160,000 clones are present, more than 85% being singletons, with the ten largest covering 0.68%. Source material: blood. Receptors were obtained from a woman aged 30 to 39 in good health.

As for this clone: The same CDR3 can be traced to other DNA sequences in this sample. The CDR3 protein is CASSLVTGGGETQYF. The DNA of the CDR3 is TGTGCCAGCAGCTTAGTAACGGGAGGTGGGGAGACCCAGTACTTC. The chain carries TRBV7-9 and TRBJ2-5, with 7 bases matching TRBD2. Germline-derived CDR1 and CDR2 are SEHNR and FQNEAQ (reference sequence). Germline trimming cut 1 base from V and 5 bases from J; bases unmatched to any gene: 7. This CDR3 comprises 15 residues.

The chain links TRBV5-6 to TRBJ2-1, with D uncertain. Per germline, CDR1 SGHDT and CDR2 YYEEEE. Between the trimmed V and J ends, which lost 5 bases and 0 bases, there was a span of 12 bases. The CDR3 is 15 residues long. CDR3 residues: CASSLKTYSYNEQFF. The CDR3 DNA is TGTGCCAGCAGTCTTAAAACATACTCCTACAATGAGCAGTTCTTC.

The J gene is TRBJ2-2, the V gene TRBV12-3 or TRBV12-4; D gene uncertain. The V end was cut by 3 bases, the J end by 6 bases, with 5 bases between. The CDR3 is 12 residues long. The CDR3 DNA reads as TGTGCCAGCAGTTTCATCCCCGGGGAGCTGTTTTTT. Protein product: CASSFIPGELFF.

This clone has only a few counts. The V and J genes are TRBV5-6 and TRBJ1-5; D remains ambiguous. This CDR3 contains 15 residues. Germline CDR1 and CDR2: SGHDT and YYEEEE. V lost 0 bases and J 3 bases, leaving 10 bases between the germline ends. This CDR3 is CASSLAAGNNQPQHF. The CDR3 DNA reads TGTGCCAGCAGCTTGGCCGCAGGTAACAATCAGCCCCAGCATTTT.

This chain links TRBV2 with TRBJ2-7; TRBD1 aligns across 7 bases. The V gene's germline CDR1 is SNHLY and CDR2 FYNNEI. This CDR3 has 15 amino acids. The V segment lost 10 bases and the J segment 1 base; nucleotides outside the gene matches: 13. CDR3 loop: CATISPGTASYEQYF. Here the CDR3 DNA reads TGTGCCACCATTTCCCCGGGGACAGCATCCTACGAGCAGTACTTC.

This rearrangement joins TRBV19 to TRBJ2-1; TRBD2 agrees at 11 bases. The CDR3 runs 16 residues. CDR1 LNHDA and CDR2 SQIVND come from the germline V gene (reference sequence). The J segment lost 2 bases and the V segment lost 5 bases, leaving 5 bases of the junction unmatched. CDR3 coding DNA: TGTGCCAGTAGTTCACTAGCGGGAGCGACCTACAATGAGCAGTTCTTC. It translates to CASSSLAGATYNEQFF. Filled out from reference TRBV19 and TRBJ2-1, the complete variable domain reads DGGITQSPKYLFRKEGQNVTLSCEQNLNHDAMYWYRQDPGQGLRLIYYSQIVNDFQKGDIAEGYSVSREKKESFPLTVTSAQKNPTAFYLCASSSLAGATYNEQFFGPGTRLTVL.

This clone was seen only once. This chain links TRBV12-5 with TRBJ2-1; 14 bases line up with TRBD2. The CDR3 runs to 17 residues. CDR1 LGHNT and CDR2 FRNRAP come from the germline V gene. After removal of 6 bases from V and 8 bases from J, the junction contained 12 bases not matched to a gene. The CDR3 reads CASGLRLAGGPLDEQFF. The DNA for the CDR3 is TGTGCTAGTGGCCTGAGACTAGCGGGAGGGCCCTTGGATGAGCAGTTCTTC.

This clone was detected only once. The V call is TRBV6-2 or TRBV6-3, the J call TRBJ1-1; D unresolved. With 6 bases removed from V and 0 bases from J, the gap between germline ends came to 8 bases. The germline V gene encodes CDR1 MNHEY and CDR2 SVGEGT. There are 13 residues in the CDR3. CDR3 sequence (DNA): TGTGCCAGCAGCCTACAGATGAACACTGAAGCTTTCTTT. The encoded protein is CASSLQMNTEAFF.

CDR3 DNA: TGTGCCAGCACAGAACCTTTTAGCGGGTGCTCCTACAATGAGCAGTTCTTC. Amino acid sequence: CASTEPFSGCSYNEQFF. The chain uses TRBV21-1 and TRBJ2-1; TRBD2 reflects the table's D call only, with no check against the DNA. TRBV21-1 is an annotated pseudogene. This CDR3 has 17 residues.

This rearrangement joins TRBV10-2 to TRBJ2-7; perhaps D is TRBD1 or TRBD2 (5 bases each). This CDR3 has 15 amino acids. In germline, CDR1 is WSHSY, CDR2 SAAADI. V gave up 5 bases and J gave up 7 bases, with 21 bases separating them. CDR3 DNA: TGCGCCAGCAGTTCAGGGCCTTGGTCGAGGGGAGAGCAGTACTTC. This translates into CASSSGPWSRGEQYF.

This chain connects TRBV5-1 to TRBJ2-3; 9 nucleotides align to TRBD2. This CDR3 is 18 amino acids long. CDR1 is SGHRS, CDR2 YFSETQ, per germline. The V gene end was trimmed by 4 bases and the J gene end by 5 bases; junction bases not matched to a gene: 17. The CDR3, as DNA: TGCGCCAGCAGCCCAGGAGGTCTAGCGGGACCAAGAGGAGATACGCAGTATTTT. Translation: CASSPGGLAGPRGDTQYF.

V and J are TRBV7-2 and TRBJ2-3; D is uncertain. This CDR3 has 14 residues. The germline V gene encodes CDR1 SGHTA and CDR2 FQGNSA. Trimming took 1 base from V and 0 from J, leaving 5 bases between them. The CDR3 loop reads CASSLGRSTDTQYF. CDR3 DNA sequence: TGTGCCAGCAGCTTAGGGCGTAGCACAGATACGCAGTATTTT.

The chain is built from TRBV3-1 (or the pseudogene TRBV3-2) and TRBJ1-1; the D is unclear. The CDR3 totals 15 residues. V was clipped by 5 bases and J by 0 bases, with 13 bases between them. CDR1 and CDR2 (germline): LGHDT, YNNKEL (reference sequence). In DNA form, the CDR3 reads TGTGCCAGCAGCTCCCAGACGGCTATGAACACTGAAGCTTTCTTT. Translated, it gives CASSSQTAMNTEAFF.

A single count supports this clone. The CDR3 protein is CASSSSGAQFF. CDR3 bases: TGTGCCAGCAGCTCCTCCGGGGCGCAGTTCTTC. The chain couples TRBV11-2 to TRBJ2-1; D may correspond to TRBD1 or TRBD2 (5 bases each). The germline CDR1 and CDR2 sequences are SGHAT and FQNNGV. V lost 4 bases to trimming and J lost 12 bases, with 10 bases between them. CDR3 size: 11 residues.

V and J are TRBV20-1 and TRBJ2-3; D might be TRBD1 (5 bases). V shed 6 bases and J shed 10 bases, with 11 bases lying between them. Per germline, CDR1 DFQATT and CDR2 SNEGSKA (reference sequence). The CDR3 has 10 amino acids. The CDR3 loop is CSAHDSPQYF. The CDR3 region has the DNA TGCAGTGCGCACGACAGTCCGCAGTATTTT.

This clone appeared a single time. The V gene is TRBV5-1, the J gene TRBJ2-3, with a tentative D call TRBD2 (6 bases). Trimming took off 3 bases at V and 0 bases at J, with 11 bases between the two ends. Germline V gene lookup returns CDR1 SGHRS and CDR2 YFSETQ. This CDR3 comprises 15 residues. CDR3 sequence reads: CASSSSLASTDTQYF. CDR3 coding DNA: TGCGCCAGCAGCTCGAGCCTAGCGAGCACAGATACGCAGTATTTT.

The V gene is TRBV5-8, the J gene TRBJ2-5; D is unresolved. Trimming stripped 0 bases from V and 5 bases from J, with 11 bases between. Per germline, CDR1 SGHTS and CDR2 YDEGEE. This CDR3 is built from 14 residues. CDR3 coding DNA: TGTGCCAGCAGCTTGGATCTAGTAGAGGAGACCCAGTACTTC. The encoded protein is CASSLDLVEETQYF.

The V and J genes are TRBV27 and TRBJ1-1; unclear D gene. The CDR3 runs to 15 residues. V was pared by 2 bases and J by 2 bases, with 12 bases between. CDR1 MNHEY and CDR2 SMNVEV come from the germline V gene (reference sequence). CDR3 sequence: CASSLGQDQNTEAFF. CDR3 nucleotides: TGTGCCAGCAGTTTAGGGCAGGACCAAAACACTGAAGCTTTCTTT.

The CDR3 loop is CASSLARLGQETQYF. DNA for the CDR3: TGTGCCAGCAGCTTAGCGCGGCTAGGGCAAGAGACCCAGTACTTC. The V gene is TRBV7-2, the J gene TRBJ2-5, with D unclear. The V gene lost 0 bases and the J gene lost 2 bases, with 10 bases spanning the gap. Germline-derived CDR1 and CDR2 are SGHTA and FQGNSA. The CDR3 contains 15 residues.

The chain uses TRBV2 and TRBJ2-6; D possibly corresponds to TRBD1 (5 bases). Deletions cut 4 bases from V and 0 bases from J, with 7 bases between. Germline CDR1 reads SNHLY; CDR2 reads FYNNEI. This CDR3 comprises 15 residues. CDR3: CASSAGHSGANVLTF. Here the CDR3 DNA reads TGTGCCAGCAGTGCAGGGCACTCTGGGGCCAACGTCCTGACTTTC.

The V call is TRBV29-1, the J call TRBJ2-2; 8 nucleotides agree with TRBD2. Germline lookup yields CDR1 SQVTM and CDR2 ANQGSEA. Trimming at V came to 5 bases and at J to 4 bases, leaving 6 bases not matched to a gene. CDR3 length: 14 residues. In DNA form, the CDR3 reads TGCAGCGTTTATGCGGGAGGAGGCACCGGGGAGCTGTTTTTT. Translated: CSVYAGGGTGELFF.

The CDR3 reads CATSKGQGVIGELFF. CDR3 coding DNA: TGTGCCACCAGCAAGGGACAGGGGGTAATCGGGGAGCTGTTTTTT. This rearrangement joins TRBV15 to TRBJ2-2, with TRBD1 matching over 11 bases. Germline CDR1 is LNHNV and CDR2 is YYDKDF (reference sequence). The ends lost 4 bases at V and 7 bases at J; junction bases unmatched: 5. CDR3 length equals 15 residues.

The chain recombines TRBV14 with TRBJ2-1, with 9 bases matching TRBD2. The CDR3 runs to 16 residues. Germline values: CDR1 SGHDN, CDR2 FVKESK. Trimming cost V 3 bases and J 6 bases; bases outside gene matches: 9. The chain's CDR3 is CASSQLGGAGGNEQFF. CDR3 bases: TGTGCCAGCAGCCAGCTGGGGGGAGCGGGAGGCAATGAGCAGTTCTTC. The full variable domain, completed using reference TRBV14 and TRBJ2-1, is EAGVTQFPSHSVIEKGQTVTLRCDPISGHDNLYWYRRVMGKEIKFLLHFVKESKQDESGMPNNRFLAERTGGTYSTLKVQPAELEDSGVYFCASSQLGGAGGNEQFFGPGTRLTVL.

J is TRBJ2-2 and V is TRBV11-2; D uncertain. The CDR3 extends over 15 amino acids. V was cut by 2 bases and J by 6 bases, with 13 bases left in between. Germline values: CDR1 SGHAT, CDR2 FQNNGV. The CDR3 DNA reads as TGTGCCAGCAGCTTACAGCCGCGACCGCCCGGGGAGCTGTTTTTT. Protein product: CASSLQPRPPGELFF.